These T cell receptor beta chains were read from a single sample in a study of cytomegalovirus exposure and HLA in healthy donors. Sequenced by immunoSEQ multiplex PCR; TCRdb stores in-frame clones only, minus some. The table lists approximately 160,000 clones, roughly 80% of them singletons. Sequences were obtained from PBMCs. Every receptor here comes from a human donor in good health. Both conserved end residues are part of each CDR3. Fields, in order: J gene, V gene, CDR3 length, clone size, D gene, CDR3 DNA, CDR3 protein. D genes are given only for firm matches. Expanded clones are given a class, and other clones once, few, many or no size at all.

J gene: TRBJ1-3
V gene: TRBV2
CDR3 length: 18
clone size: few
D gene: -
CDR3 DNA: TGTGCCAGCAGTGAAACACAGGTTGGGCTCTTCTCTGGAAACACCATATATTTT
CDR3 protein: CASSETQVGLFSGNTIYF

J gene: TRBJ2-7
V gene: TRBV19
CDR3 length: 15
clone size: few
D gene: TRBD1
CDR3 DNA: TGTGCCAGTAGTACCTCGGGACAGGGGGTATACGAGCAGTACTTC
CDR3 protein: CASSTSGQGVYEQYF

J gene: TRBJ1-1
V gene: TRBV2
CDR3 length: 17
clone size: -
D gene: -
CDR3 DNA: TGTGCCAGCAGTGGGGCACACATGACAGACTGGGGCACTGAAGCTTTCTTT
CDR3 protein: CASSGAHMTDWGTEAFF

J gene: TRBJ2-7
V gene: TRBV7-8
CDR3 length: 15
clone size: -
D gene: TRBD1
CDR3 DNA: TGTGCCAGCAGCTACCCGGGACAGGGGGCGTACGAGCAGTACTTC
CDR3 protein: CASSYPGQGAYEQYF

J gene: TRBJ2-3
V gene: TRBV10-2
CDR3 length: 16
clone size: -
D gene: -
CDR3 DNA: TGCGCCAGCAGTCCAGGACAGCACGCAGACACAGATACGCAGTATTTT
CDR3 protein: CASSPGQHADTDTQYF

J gene: TRBJ2-1
V gene: TRBV7-2
CDR3 length: 15
clone size: -
D gene: TRBD2
CDR3 DNA: TGTGCCAGCAGGAGCCCTAGCGGTGCTTACAATGAGCAGTTCTTC
CDR3 protein: CASRSPSGAYNEQFF

J gene: TRBJ2-1
V gene: TRBV6-5
CDR3 length: 16
clone size: -
D gene: TRBD2
CDR3 DNA: TGTGCCAGCAGTTACTCGGGCGGGGGGGGTCGGAATGAGCAGTTCTTC
CDR3 protein: CASSYSGGGGRNEQFF

J gene: TRBJ2-1
V gene: TRBV7-9
CDR3 length: 14
clone size: -
D gene: -
CDR3 DNA: TGTGCCAGCAGCCTCACTAGCCCCTACAATGAGCAGTTCTTC
CDR3 protein: CASSLTSPYNEQFF

J gene: TRBJ2-7
V gene: TRBV4-2
CDR3 length: 16
clone size: -
D gene: TRBD2
CDR3 DNA: TGTGCCAGCAGCTACCAGTTGGGAGGGGTAACCTACGAGCAGTACTTC
CDR3 protein: CASSYQLGGVTYEQYF

J gene: TRBJ1-2
V gene: TRBV21-1
CDR3 length: 18
clone size: -
D gene: -
CDR3 DNA: TGTGCCAGCGGGGGCCCTTTAGGATCCGGGACAGCTAACTATGGCTACACCTTC
CDR3 protein: CASGGPLGSGTANYGYTF

J gene: TRBJ2-7
V gene: TRBV5-1
CDR3 length: 15
clone size: few
D gene: -
CDR3 DNA: TGCGCCAGCAGCTTGAGCGGGCCTGGGTTCAACGAGCAGTACTTC
CDR3 protein: CASSLSGPGFNEQYF

J gene: TRBJ1-3
V gene: TRBV4-1
CDR3 length: 17
clone size: -
D gene: TRBD1
CDR3 DNA: TGCGCCAGCAGCCAACCCGGGACAGCGTTCTCTGGAAACACCATATATTTT
CDR3 protein: CASSQPGTAFSGNTIYF

J gene: TRBJ2-1
V gene: TRBV2
CDR3 length: 17
clone size: -
D gene: TRBD1
CDR3 DNA: TGTGCCAGCAGTGAAACGAACCTCCGACAGGGTGAAAATGAGCAGTTCTTC
CDR3 protein: CASSETNLRQGENEQFF

J gene: TRBJ2-7
V gene: TRBV27
CDR3 length: 14
clone size: -
D gene: -
CDR3 DNA: TGTGCCAGCAGTTTTTTGGGCAAATCCTACGAGCAGTACTTC
CDR3 protein: CASSFLGKSYEQYF